One sample yielded the 21 T cell receptor beta chains listed below, sequenced in a study of blood T cell repertoires in COVID-19. The table came from immunoSEQ multiplex PCR; TCRdb's copy has only in-frame clones and leaves some out. Among fewer than 110,000 clones, 87% were seen once, and the ten largest hold 11%. The sample consisted of peripheral blood. The receptors come from a woman in her 30s with acute or convalescent COVID-19.

The rearrangement uses TRBV7-9 and TRBJ1-5; a weak D match, TRBD1 (6 bases). Trimming removed 0 bases at V and 7 bases at J, with 13 bases between. Germline V gives CDR1 SEHNR, CDR2 FQNEAQ (reference sequence). The CDR3 is 15 residues long. In nucleotides, the CDR3 is TGTGCCAGCAGCTTAGCGGGGGCAGGGAGACAGCCCCAGCATTTT. Translated: CASSLAGAGRQPQHF.

The CDR3 DNA sequence: TGTGCCAGCAGCCCGGGACAGGAAGTTGATGGCTACACCTTC. Protein: CASSPGQEVDGYTF. The V and J genes are TRBV6-5 and TRBJ1-2, with TRBD1 matching over 8 bases. Germline lookup yields CDR1 MNHEY and CDR2 SVGAGI. This CDR3 comprises 14 residues. J was trimmed by 6 bases and V by 6 bases; bases with no gene match: 9.

The V gene is TRBV6-5, the J gene TRBJ2-7, with 9 positions matching TRBD2. This CDR3 comprises 14 residues. The germline V gene has CDR1 MNHEY and CDR2 SVGAGI. The junction had 5 bases not matched to a gene; V was cut back by 4 bases and J by 4 bases. The DNA of the CDR3 is TGTGCCAGCAGTTCGCTAGCGGGGCGTTACGAGCAGTACTTC. This sequence encodes CASSSLAGRYEQYF.

This clone was recorded only once. The chain is built from TRBV12-5 and TRBJ1-2, with unresolved D. The CDR3 is 15 residues long. The ends were cut back, 0 bases at V and 3 bases at J, with 11 bases in the middle. Germline values: CDR1 LGHNT, CDR2 FRNRAP. CDR3 protein: CASGLVGNGDYGYTF. CDR3 sequence (DNA): TGTGCTAGTGGTTTGGTAGGGAACGGGGACTATGGCTACACCTTC.

The chain carries TRBV28 and TRBJ1-2, with 9 bases aligning to TRBD1. Germline-derived CDR1 and CDR2 are MDHEN and SYDVKM. The CDR3 consists of 17 residues. J lost 7 bases, V lost 5 bases, and 17 bases had no gene match. The CDR3 loop is CASSRIPGTGIGGGYTF. CDR3 DNA sequence: TGTGCCAGCAGTCGGATCCCCGGGACAGGGATTGGAGGTGGCTACACCTTC.

The chain employs TRBV10-3 and TRBJ2-7; 8 nucleotides line up with TRBD1. Germline V gene data show CDR1 as ENHRY and CDR2 as SYGVKD. This CDR3 is built from 14 residues. The J segment lost 5 bases and the V segment lost 4 bases, leaving 7 bases of the junction unmatched. The chain's CDR3 is CAISGRDRTHEQYF. CDR3 nucleotides: TGTGCCATCAGTGGGCGGGACAGGACCCACGAGCAGTACTTC.

This clone is a singleton in its sample. CDR3 in DNA: TGTGCCAGCAGCGCCCATCGGGGGAAGGCGGATTCACCCCTCCACTTT. This translates into CASSAHRGKADSPLHF. This chain joins TRBV13 and TRBJ1-6, with D possibly matching TRBD1 (5 bases). This CDR3 comprises 16 residues. CDR1 PRHDT and CDR2 FYEKMQ come from the germline V gene (reference sequence). Trimming left V 5 bases short and J 8 bases short, with 19 bases between.

The chain combines TRBV4-2 with TRBJ1-2; 10 bases match TRBD1. V shed 6 bases, J shed 5 bases, and the junction held 6 bases outside the gene matches. This CDR3 has 14 amino acids. Germline CDR1 reads LGHNA; CDR2 reads YNFKEQ. The CDR3 is CASRRQGADYGYTF. In nucleotides, the CDR3 is TGTGCCAGCAGGAGACAGGGGGCAGATTATGGCTACACCTTC.

V usage is TRBV7-3 and J usage is TRBJ2-3; weak D call: TRBD1 (6 bases). The V end lost 2 bases, the J end lost 1 base, and 10 bases lay between the germline ends. The CDR3 sequence is 15 residues long. Germline values: CDR1 SGHTA, CDR2 FQGTGA. CDR3 protein: CASSLQQGGTDTQYF. In DNA, the CDR3 is TGTGCCAGCAGCTTACAACAGGGCGGCACAGATACGCAGTATTTT. Full variable domain (missing parts from reference TRBV7-3 and TRBJ2-3): GAGVSQTPSNKVTEKGKYVELRCDPISGHTALYWYRQSLGQGPEFLIYFQGTGAADDSGLPNDRFFAVRPEGSVSTLKIQRTERGDSAVYLCASSLQQGGTDTQYFGPGTRLTVL.

Only a few counts were recorded for this clone. V usage is TRBV11-2 and J usage is TRBJ1-1; D unclear. The V and J ends lost 0 bases and 7 bases respectively, with 18 bases between them. The CDR3 consists of 16 residues. Germline-derived CDR1 and CDR2 are SGHAT and FQNNGV. For the CDR3, the DNA is TGTGCCAGCAGCTTAGATCTAAAGTCGTCAGGCTTTGAAGCTTTCTTT. This codes for CASSLDLKSSGFEAFF.

The V gene is TRBV28, the J gene TRBJ1-5, with D uncertain. The CDR3 has 15 amino acids. The V end lost 2 bases, the J end lost 2 bases, and 10 bases lay between the germline ends. Germline V gene sequence: CDR1 MDHEN, CDR2 SYDVKM. CDR3 DNA: TGTGCCAGCAGTTTAGTTGGGGAGGGCAATCAGCCCCAGCATTTT. Translating it yields CASSLVGEGNQPQHF.

This chain links TRBV27 with TRBJ1-6; D gene unclear. CDR3 size: 13 residues. CDR1 is MNHEY, CDR2 SMNVEV, per germline (reference sequence). The V and J ends lost 7 bases and 9 bases respectively, with 13 bases between them. CDR3 region: CASTPSPSSPLHF. CDR3 DNA: TGTGCCAGCACCCCCTCCCCTAGTTCACCCCTCCACTTT.

This chain links TRBV24-1 with TRBJ2-7, with D possibly TRBD1 on 5 matching bases. Germline-derived CDR1 and CDR2 are KGHDR and SFDVKD. This CDR3 is 13 amino acids long. The V gene lost 5 bases and the J gene lost 2 bases, with 9 bases spanning the gap. CDR3 nucleotides: TGTGCCACCAGTGTCGCAGGGACCTACGAGCAGTACTTC. Amino acids: CATSVAGTYEQYF.

A few counts support this clone. This chain connects TRBV4-2 to TRBJ1-2, with 8 bases lining up with TRBD1. The CDR3 totals 16 residues. V lost 1 base to trimming and J lost 5 bases; unmatched junction nucleotides: 9. Germline CDR1 is LGHNA and CDR2 is YNFKEQ. CDR3 in amino acids: CASSQAGTGAGYGYTF. DNA of the CDR3: TGTGCCAGCAGCCAAGCCGGGACAGGCGCAGGGTATGGCTACACCTTC.

This clone appeared many times. V gene TRBV19 combines with J gene TRBJ2-7, with 7 positions matching TRBD1. In germline, CDR1 is LNHDA, CDR2 SQIVND (reference sequence). V was pared by 3 bases and J by 0 bases, with 2 bases of the junction left unmatched. This CDR3 spans 14 amino acids. This chain's CDR3 is CASSMGQSSYEQYF. In nucleotides, the CDR3 is TGTGCCAGTAGTATGGGACAGAGCTCCTACGAGCAGTACTTC.

The gene calls are TRBV19 and TRBJ1-5, with a possible D match to TRBD1 (6 bases). V was shortened by 6 bases and J by 3 bases, with 15 bases between the two germline ends. Germline CDR1 and CDR2: LNHDA and SQIVND (reference sequence). CDR3 length: 15 amino acids. The CDR3 DNA sequence: TGTGCCAGTAGGGACTCGTACAGGGTCAATCAGCCCCAGCATTTT. Its translation is CASRDSYRVNQPQHF.

CDR3 in DNA: TGTGCCAGCAGCGCCGAGGCAGGGACCTACGAGCAGTACTTC. This sequence encodes CASSAEAGTYEQYF. The chain links TRBV7-6 to TRBJ2-7; tentative D call: TRBD1 (5 bases). This CDR3 region has 14 residues. From germline, CDR1 is SGHVS and CDR2 FNYEAQ. The V and J ends lost 5 bases and 2 bases respectively, with 13 bases between them.

The chain combines TRBV6-4 with TRBJ2-2; tentatively, D is TRBD2 (6 bases). Germline V gene sequence: CDR1 MRHNA, CDR2 SNTAGT. V dropped 7 bases and J dropped 4 bases, with 13 bases sitting between them. This CDR3 contains 14 residues. In DNA form, the CDR3 reads TGTGCCAGCACCCTACAGGAGGGCACCGGGGAGCTGTTTTTT. It is translated as CASTLQEGTGELFF.

The chain links TRBV9 to TRBJ2-7; D may be TRBD1 (7 bases). Looked up from germline, CDR1 is SGDLS and CDR2 is YYNGEE. The V end was cut by 3 bases, the J end by 7 bases, with 17 bases between. There are 14 residues in the CDR3. The CDR3: CASSAGTEGREQYF. As DNA, the CDR3 is TGTGCCAGCAGCGCCGGGACAGAGGGGAGGGAGCAGTACTTC.

The chain employs TRBV5-4 and TRBJ2-3; 9 bases map to TRBD2. Germline V CDR1 and CDR2: SGHNT, YYREEE (reference sequence). CDR3 size: 14 residues. J was trimmed by 3 bases and V by 5 bases; bases with no gene match: 4. The CDR3 loop is CASSDSGGTDTQYF. For the CDR3, the DNA is TGTGCCAGCAGTGATAGCGGGGGAACAGATACGCAGTATTTT.

The rearrangement links TRBV3-1 (or the pseudogene TRBV3-2) to TRBJ1-3; D might be TRBD1 (5 bases). Trimming cost V 4 bases and J 2 bases, with 15 bases left between them. The germline gives CDR1 LGHDT, CDR2 YNNKEL (reference sequence). CDR3 length: 16 amino acids. CDR3 sequence reads: CASSRGGDLTGNTIYF. CDR3 nucleotide sequence: TGTGCCAGCAGCCGAGGCGGGGACCTCACTGGAAACACCATATATTTT.